This TCR beta chain is drawn from a study of response to subunit inactivated influenza vaccine. TCRdb analysed the RT-PCR reads with MiXCR anew, one entry per CDR3 protein. Of around 530,000 distinct CDR3 sequences listed, 15% to 20% are singletons. The CDR3 sequence is 14 residues long. Germline CDR1 and CDR2: MNHEY and SVGAGI. Trimming took off 0 bases at V and 2 bases at J, with 6 bases between the two ends. This clonotype was seen more than once but under ten times. The sample in question was CD4+ T cells sorted from PBMCs, obtained less than 25 months after vaccination. The clonotype was recovered from a man in his fifties or sixties who received an inactivated influenza vaccine. The chain combines TRBV6-5 with TRBJ2-3, with D unresolved. Here the CDR3 DNA reads TGTGCCAGCAGTTACTCCCCCACCACAGATACGCAGTATTTT. Its translation is CASSYSPTTDTQYF.